This passage covers 31 T cell receptor beta chains from one sample sequenced in a study of blood T cell repertoires in COVID-19. Method: immunoSEQ multiplex PCR; TCRdb's copy keeps in-frame clones and lacks some. Here the sample spans approximately 150,000 clones, over 90% being singletons. Sequenced material: peripheral blood. The receptors here all came from a woman aged 55-75 years with COVID-19, enrolled during active disease.

Only one count was recorded for this clone. The rearrangement joins TRBV29-1 to TRBJ2-5; unclear D gene. The CDR3 has 14 amino acids. The ends were cut back, 7 bases at V and 3 bases at J, with 18 bases in the middle. Germline V lookup: CDR1 SQVTM, CDR2 ANQGSEA. The CDR3 sequence is CSALPFDGEETQYF. The DNA of the CDR3 is TGCAGCGCCCTACCCTTTGACGGAGAAGAGACCCAGTACTTC.

The V call is TRBV15, the J call TRBJ1-6; 8 bases are shared with TRBD1. There are 18 residues in the CDR3. Trimming cost V 6 bases and J 8 bases; bases outside gene matches: 18. The germline V gene encodes CDR1 LNHNV and CDR2 YYDKDF (reference sequence). CDR3 bases: TGTGCCACCAGACGCATCGGACAGGGTAAAATAAGGGATTCACCCCTCCACTTT. Amino acid sequence: CATRRIGQGKIRDSPLHF.

V and J are TRBV15 and TRBJ1-1; a possible D gene is TRBD1 (6 bases). CDR1 is LNHNV and CDR2 is YYDKDF in the germline V gene (reference sequence). CDR3 length: 21 amino acids. Trimming shortened V by 0 bases and J by 1 base, and 27 bases separated the two germline ends. CDR3 bases: TGTGCCACCAGCAGAGATAAGTCGTGGGTCTGGCAGGGGCGAGGGAACACTGAAGCTTTCTTT. This translates into CATSRDKSWVWQGRGNTEAFF.

The V call is TRBV27, the J call TRBJ1-1, with no clear D. Germline lookup yields CDR1 MNHEY and CDR2 SMNVEV (reference sequence). This CDR3 contains 17 residues. V lost 2 bases to trimming and J lost 1 base, with 17 bases between them. Here the CDR3 DNA reads TGTGCCAGCAGTTTAAAACCCCCTCGTCTAGGGAACACTGAAGCTTTCTTT. Its protein is CASSLKPPRLGNTEAFF.

The chain employs TRBV6-4 and TRBJ1-6, with 7 bases that match TRBD1. Germline V gene lookup returns CDR1 MRHNA and CDR2 SNTAGT. V gave up 6 bases and J gave up 3 bases; unmatched junction bases: 2. This CDR3 region has 14 residues. CDR3 protein: CASRGTDYNSPLHF. CDR3 in DNA: TGTGCCAGCAGAGGGACAGACTATAATTCACCCCTCCACTTT.

This chain joins TRBV5-1 and TRBJ2-6; D is uncertain. The CDR3 extends over 15 amino acids. Germline V lookup: CDR1 SGHRS, CDR2 YFSETQ. Trimming cost V 4 bases and J 0 bases, with 8 bases left between them. CDR3 residues: CASSTTISGANVLTF. The CDR3 coding sequence is TGCGCCAGCAGCACAACCATCTCTGGGGCCAACGTCCTGACTTTC.

CDR3 amino acids: CASSPRRGSTNEKLFF. The CDR3 region has the DNA TGTGCCAGCAGTCCTCGAAGGGGCAGCACTAATGAAAAACTGTTTTTT. The chain combines TRBV6-6 with TRBJ1-4, with TRBD1 as a possible D gene (5 bases). V gave up 5 bases and J gave up 2 bases, with 15 bases separating them. The CDR3 is made up of 16 amino acids. Germline CDR1 MNHNY, CDR2 SVGAGI (reference sequence).

The chain has TRBV29-1 and TRBJ2-1; 8 bases match TRBD1. V trimming: 5 bases; J trimming: 7 bases; junction bases outside the gene matches: 4. The length of the CDR3 is 12 residues. The germline V gene encodes CDR1 SQVTM and CDR2 ANQGSEA. The CDR3 sequence is CSVPDRGNEQFF. Here the CDR3 DNA reads TGCAGCGTTCCCGACAGGGGTAATGAGCAGTTCTTC.

The chain links TRBV18 to TRBJ1-1, with 8 bases identical to TRBD1. V trimming: 0 bases; J trimming: 3 bases; junction bases outside the gene matches: 3. The germline gives CDR1 KGHSH, CDR2 LQKENI. The CDR3 is 15 amino acids. This CDR3 reads CASSPPSGGHTEAFF. In DNA, the CDR3 is TGTGCCAGCTCACCACCATCAGGGGGCCACACTGAAGCTTTCTTT.

The chain uses TRBV6-5 and TRBJ1-2; D call uncertain. The CDR3 sequence is 13 residues long. Germline lookup yields CDR1 MNHEY and CDR2 SVGAGI. The V gene lost 2 bases and the J gene lost 8 bases, with 12 bases spanning the gap. The CDR3 loop reads CASSYLVGGGYTF. CDR3 DNA: TGTGCCAGCAGTTACCTCGTAGGAGGAGGCTACACCTTC.

V usage is TRBV15 and J usage is TRBJ1-2; D gene ambiguous. CDR3 size: 13 residues. Deletions cut 1 base from V and 10 bases from J, with 13 bases between. Germline CDR1 and CDR2: LNHNV and YYDKDF (reference sequence). The CDR3 loop is CATSRVSEFSYTF. The CDR3 DNA is TGTGCCACCAGCAGAGTGTCTGAGTTCTCCTACACCTTC.

V and J are TRBV11-2 and TRBJ1-2, with 8 nucleotides matching TRBD1. CDR1 and CDR2 (germline): SGHAT, FQNNGV. The CDR3 loop spans 15 amino acids. Unmatched junction bases numbered 6, after V lost 4 bases and J lost 2 bases. CDR3 DNA: TGTGCCAGCAGCTCAGACAGGGGACGAAACTATGGCTACACCTTC. Translating gives CASSSDRGRNYGYTF.

The V and J genes are TRBV5-1 and TRBJ2-7; 7 nucleotides agree with TRBD2. Germline V lookup: CDR1 SGHRS, CDR2 YFSETQ. J was trimmed by 3 bases and V by 5 bases; bases with no gene match: 2. The length of the CDR3 is 12 residues. DNA of the CDR3: TGCGCCAGCAGTGGGGGGGACTACGAGCAGTACTTC. As protein: CASSGGDYEQYF.

This chain links TRBV9 with TRBJ1-1; 8 bases agree with TRBD1. V gave up 3 bases and J gave up 5 bases; unmatched junction bases: 3. The germline gives CDR1 SGDLS, CDR2 YYNGEE. The CDR3 has 13 residues. The CDR3 is CASSGTGKTEAFF. In DNA form, the CDR3 reads TGTGCCAGCAGCGGGACAGGGAAAACTGAAGCTTTCTTT.

This rearrangement joins TRBV28 to TRBJ1-2; maybe TRBD1 (5 bases). Germline CDR1 MDHEN, CDR2 SYDVKM. CDR3 length equals 17 residues. V lost 2 bases and J lost 5, with 21 bases in between. In nucleotides, the CDR3 is TGTGCCAGCAGTTTAGGAGGGTTTAGGGACCGCGATTATGGCTACACCTTC. This encodes CASSLGGFRDRDYGYTF.

The chain employs TRBV13 and TRBJ2-1, with TRBD1 matching over 12 bases. Losses at the gene ends were 5 bases for V and 9 bases for J; bases not matched to a gene: 2. CDR3 size: 13 residues. The V gene's germline CDR1 is PRHDT and CDR2 FYEKMQ (reference sequence). The CDR3 region is CASSQGQGAEQFF. CDR3 bases: TGTGCCAGCAGCCAGGGACAGGGGGCTGAGCAGTTCTTC. Full variable domain (missing parts from reference TRBV13 and TRBJ2-1): AAGVIQSPRHLIKEKRETATLKCYPIPRHDTVYWYQQGPGQDPQFLISFYEKMQSDKGSIPDRFSAQQFSDYHSELNMSSLELGDSALYFCASSQGQGAEQFFGPGTRLTVL.

The chain recombines TRBV14 with TRBJ1-2; D might be TRBD1 (5 bases). V lost 4 bases and J 4 bases, leaving 10 bases between the germline ends. This CDR3 comprises 13 residues. The germline V gene has CDR1 SGHDN and CDR2 FVKESK. In DNA form, the CDR3 reads TGTGCCAGCAGCCCTACAGGCCTCTATGGCTACACCTTC. Protein: CASSPTGLYGYTF.

The rearrangement uses TRBV6-6 and TRBJ2-2; tentatively, D is TRBD1 (6 bases). V lost 4 bases and J lost 1, with 7 bases in between. From germline, CDR1 is MNHNY and CDR2 SVGAGI (reference sequence). CDR3 length equals 14 residues. CDR3: CASSWTENTGELFF. In DNA form, the CDR3 reads TGTGCCAGCAGTTGGACAGAGAACACCGGGGAGCTGTTTTTT.

The rearrangement uses TRBV4-2 and TRBJ1-5, with D possibly matching TRBD1 (5 bases). Germline CDR1 is LGHNA and CDR2 is YNFKEQ. With 0 bases removed from V and 0 bases from J, the gap between germline ends came to 18 bases. CDR3 length: 19 amino acids. The CDR3, as DNA: TGTGCCAGCAGCCAAGAACAGGCCGGCGGCCTATATAGCAATCAGCCCCAGCATTTT. Residues: CASSQEQAGGLYSNQPQHF.

The V and J genes are TRBV6-5 and TRBJ2-1, with a tentative D call TRBD1 (5 bases). With 7 bases removed from V and 1 base from J, the gap between germline ends came to 14 bases. The CDR3 extends over 15 amino acids. Germline V gene data show CDR1 as MNHEY and CDR2 as SVGAGI. This CDR3 is CASKLDRGSYNEQFF. The CDR3 DNA follows: TGTGCCAGCAAACTTGACAGAGGATCCTACAATGAGCAGTTCTTC.

V gene TRBV3-1 (or the pseudogene TRBV3-2) combines with J gene TRBJ2-5; possibly TRBD1 for D (6 bases). Per the germline V gene, CDR1 is LGHDT and CDR2 is YNNKEL (reference sequence). The V end lost 0 bases, the J end lost 3 bases, and 11 bases lay between the germline ends. CDR3 length: 15 residues. This CDR3 reads CASSQDYPGEETQYF. The CDR3 DNA follows: TGTGCCAGCAGCCAAGATTACCCAGGGGAAGAGACCCAGTACTTC.

V usage is TRBV4-3 and J usage is TRBJ1-2, with TRBD1 identical over 7 bases. CDR1 is LGHNA and CDR2 is YSLEER in the germline V gene. V was clipped by 0 bases and J by 1 base; unmatched bases: 2. CDR3 size: 15 residues. The CDR3 region is CASSQEQGDNYGYTF. The CDR3 bases are TGCGCCAGCAGCCAAGAGCAGGGGGATAACTATGGCTACACCTTC.

V and J are TRBV6-6 and TRBJ2-1; weak D call: TRBD1 (6 bases). The germline gives CDR1 MNHNY, CDR2 SVGAGI (reference sequence). CDR3 length: 15 residues. The V end was cut by 7 bases, the J end by 0 bases, with 13 bases between. The CDR3 sequence is CASTADSSSYNEQFF. For the CDR3, the DNA is TGTGCCAGCACCGCGGACAGTTCCTCCTACAATGAGCAGTTCTTC.

The J gene is TRBJ2-3, the V gene TRBV5-6, with 11 bases aligning to TRBD1. J lost 2 bases, V lost 4 bases, and 6 bases had no gene match. Germline V gene sequence: CDR1 SGHDT, CDR2 YYEEEE. This CDR3 region has 16 residues. The CDR3 DNA sequence: TGTGCCAGCAGCCGGCTTGGACAGGGGGCCACAGATACGCAGTATTTT. Protein: CASSRLGQGATDTQYF.

V gene TRBV28 combines with J gene TRBJ1-2; a possible D gene is TRBD1 (5 bases). V lost 4 bases and J 3 bases, leaving 18 bases between the germline ends. CDR3 length equals 16 residues. Germline assignment: CDR1 MDHEN and CDR2 SYDVKM. The CDR3 here is CASSSLLGVGYYGYTF. As DNA, the CDR3 is TGTGCCAGCAGTTCACTCTTAGGGGTCGGCTACTATGGCTACACCTTC.

The gene calls are TRBV3-1 (or the pseudogene TRBV3-2) and TRBJ1-6, with TRBD1 identical over 10 bases. V dropped 3 bases and J dropped 0; count of bases not matched to a gene: 2. The CDR3 extends over 17 amino acids. Germline CDR1 and CDR2: LGHDT and YNNKEL (reference sequence). This chain's CDR3 is CASSQRTGGSYNSPLHF. CDR3 sequence (DNA): TGTGCCAGCAGCCAGAGGACAGGGGGCTCCTATAATTCACCCCTCCACTTT.

As DNA, the CDR3 is TGTGCCAGCAGCTACAACCCGGGACAAAAGAACACTGAAGCTTTCTTT. Its translation is CASSYNPGQKNTEAFF. V gene TRBV3-1 (or the pseudogene TRBV3-2) combines with J gene TRBJ1-1, with D possibly matching TRBD1 (6 bases). The V end lost 5 bases, the J end lost 1 base, and 17 bases lay between the germline ends. This CDR3 contains 16 residues. From germline, CDR1 is LGHDT and CDR2 YNNKEL (reference sequence).

The chain combines TRBV29-1 with TRBJ2-5, with 7 bases matching TRBD2. CDR3 length: 12 residues. With 2 bases clipped from V and 4 bases from J, the junction kept 1 base outside the gene matches. Germline CDR1 and CDR2: SQVTM and ANQGSEA. The CDR3 nucleotides are TGCAGCGTTGAATCGGGGGGAGAGACCCAGTACTTC. This gives the protein CSVESGGETQYF. The variable domain in full, completed from reference TRBV29-1 and TRBJ2-5, reads SAVISQKPSRDICQRGTSLTIQCQVDSQVTMMFWYRQQPGQSLTLIATANQGSEATYESGFVIDKFPISRPNLTFSTLTVSNMSPEDSSIYLCSVESGGETQYFGPGTRLLVL.

This clone was recorded once. The rearrangement joins TRBV7-9 to TRBJ2-7, with 13 bases matching TRBD2. Germline assignment: CDR1 SEHNR and CDR2 FQNEAQ (reference sequence). Trimming at V came to 4 bases and at J to 2 bases, leaving 11 bases not matched to a gene. The CDR3 spans 18 residues. CDR3 amino acids: CASSSDRGLAGSPYEQYF. Here the CDR3 DNA reads TGTGCCAGCAGCTCCGACCGGGGACTAGCGGGGTCCCCCTACGAGCAGTACTTC. The full variable domain, rest sourced from reference TRBV7-9 and TRBJ2-7, is DTGVSQNPRHKITKRGQNVTFRCDPISEHNRLYWYRQTLGQGPEFLTYFQNEAQLEKSRLLSDRFSAERPKGSFSTLEIQRTEQGDSAMYLCASSSDRGLAGSPYEQYFGPGTRLTVT.

CDR3 DNA sequence: TGTGCCAGCTCACCCCGCGGACAGGGCCTTAATTCACCCCTCCACTTT. Translated: CASSPRGQGLNSPLHF. The rearrangement links TRBV18 to TRBJ1-6; 8 nucleotides match TRBD1. The germline CDR1 and CDR2 sequences are KGHSH and LQKENI. The ends lost 3 bases at V and 6 bases at J; junction bases unmatched: 7. The CDR3 covers 16 residues. The variable domain in full, with the rest retrieved from reference TRBV18 and TRBJ1-6, is NAGVMQNPRHLVRRRGQEARLRCSPMKGHSHVYWYRQLPEEGLKFMVYLQKENIIDESGMPKERFSAEFPKEGPSILRIQQVVRGDSAAYFCASSPRGQGLNSPLHFGNGTRLTVT.

The chain recombines TRBV19 with TRBJ2-1; TRBD1 aligns across 7 bases. Germline V gene sequence: CDR1 LNHDA, CDR2 SQIVND (reference sequence). The V and J ends lost 0 bases and 4 bases, in that order; junction bases with no gene match: 3. This CDR3 comprises 15 residues. The CDR3 loop is CASSIEPGGYNEQFF. As DNA, the CDR3 is TGTGCCAGTAGTATAGAGCCAGGGGGTTACAATGAGCAGTTCTTC.